These 30 T cell receptor beta chains originate from one sample sequenced in a study of OX40 agonist ivuxolimab in advanced cancers. Assay: immunoSEQ multiplex PCR; the TCRdb copy retains only in-frame clones and omits some. The sample has approximately 60,000 clones; over 80% are singletons. Sequenced material: CD4+ or CD8+ T cells sorted from blood, taken in a trial of the OX40 agonist ivuxolimab. The receptors derive from an adult with an advanced solid tumor such as melanoma, head and neck, liver or kidney cancer.

The sample holds a few counts of this clone. This sequence joins TRBV30 and TRBJ2-7; 10 bases line up with TRBD2. Germline CDR1 reads GTSNPN; CDR2 reads SVGIG (reference sequence). The CDR3 has 17 residues. V lost 8 bases to trimming and J lost 4 bases; unmatched junction nucleotides: 20. CDR3 sequence (DNA): TGTGCCGGGACCCGGGGGGGGCTAGGACTAGCGGTTTACGAGCAGTACTTC. The encoded protein is CAGTRGGLGLAVYEQYF.

The chain has TRBV6-1 and TRBJ2-1, with TRBD1 matching over 12 bases. Germline V gives CDR1 MNHNS, CDR2 SASEGT. The J segment lost 12 bases and the V segment lost 2 bases, leaving 8 bases of the junction unmatched. The length of the CDR3 is 15 residues. The CDR3 here is CASSELGTGGWGQFF. The CDR3 region has the DNA TGTGCCAGCAGTGAACTCGGGACAGGGGGCTGGGGGCAGTTCTTC.

The genes are TRBV6-1 and TRBJ1-5; 8 bases are a match to TRBD1. The CDR3 runs to 15 residues. Germline CDR1 and CDR2: MNHNS and SASEGT. V was clipped by 4 bases and J by 0 bases; unmatched bases: 2. CDR3 loop: CASSGGQGSNQPQHF. For the CDR3, the DNA is TGTGCCAGCAGTGGAGGACAGGGTAGCAATCAGCCCCAGCATTTT.

V is TRBV19 and J is TRBJ1-2; 9 bases fit TRBD1. The CDR3 length is 14 residues. Per the germline V gene, CDR1 is LNHDA and CDR2 is SQIVND (reference sequence). The J segment lost 4 bases and the V segment lost 5 bases, leaving 5 bases of the junction unmatched. CDR3 region: CASSPGTGTYGYTF. The CDR3 DNA is TGTGCCAGTAGTCCAGGGACAGGGACCTATGGCTACACCTTC. The whole variable domain, filled in from reference TRBV19 and TRBJ1-2, reads DGGITQSPKYLFRKEGQNVTLSCEQNLNHDAMYWYRQDPGQGLRLIYYSQIVNDFQKGDIAEGYSVSREKKESFPLTVTSAQKNPTAFYLCASSPGTGTYGYTFGSGTRLTVV.

The rearrangement links TRBV6-5 to TRBJ1-3; 7 nucleotides align to TRBD1. With V trimmed by 5 bases and J by 7 bases, 5 bases remained unmatched. CDR1 and CDR2 (germline): MNHEY, SVGAGI. The CDR3 is made up of 13 amino acids. For the CDR3, the DNA is TGTGCCAGCAGTAAAACAGGGGTTAACACCATATATTTT. This gives the protein CASSKTGVNTIYF.

This clone showed up just a few times. The chain carries TRBV7-9 and TRBJ2-7; D remains unclear. The CDR3 covers 13 residues. Trimming shortened V by 0 bases and J by 3 bases, and 6 bases separated the two germline ends. The germline V gene has CDR1 SEHNR and CDR2 FQNEAQ (reference sequence). CDR3 sequence: CASSLAGNYEQYF. CDR3 DNA: TGTGCCAGCAGCTTAGCAGGAAACTACGAGCAGTACTTC. The full variable domain, rest sourced from reference TRBV7-9 and TRBJ2-7, is DTGVSQNPRHKITKRGQNVTFRCDPISEHNRLYWYRQTLGQGPEFLTYFQNEAQLEKSRLLSDRFSAERPKGSFSTLEIQRTEQGDSAMYLCASSLAGNYEQYFGPGTRLTVT.

This clone has a single count. The chain is built from TRBV5-1 and TRBJ1-1; 10 positions match TRBD1. In germline, CDR1 is SGHRS, CDR2 YFSETQ. V was pared by 0 bases and J by 1 base, with 3 bases of the junction left unmatched. This CDR3 region has 16 residues. CDR3 loop: CASSLGGTGANTEAFF. The CDR3 DNA reads as TGCGCCAGCAGCTTGGGAGGGACAGGGGCGAACACTGAAGCTTTCTTT.

The V and J genes are TRBV9 and TRBJ1-4; 8 bases map to TRBD1. Germline CDR1 reads SGDLS; CDR2 reads YYNGEE. The CDR3 has 15 amino acids. Unmatched junction bases numbered 9, after V lost 4 bases and J lost 7 bases. The CDR3 region has the DNA TGTGCCAGCAGCTACGGACAGGGCGGGCGTGAAAAACTGTTTTTT. This sequence encodes CASSYGQGGREKLFF.

By sample share, this clone is large. This chain links TRBV6-5 with TRBJ1-1; TRBD1 aligns across 7 bases. This CDR3 has 13 residues. Losses at the gene ends were 5 bases for V and 4 bases for J; bases not matched to a gene: 4. CDR1 is MNHEY, CDR2 SVGAGI, per germline. The CDR3 region has the DNA TGTGCCAGCAGTAAACAGGGGACCACTGAAGCTTTCTTT. Encoded protein: CASSKQGTTEAFF.

This chain links TRBV4-2 with TRBJ1-2, with TRBD1 identical over 8 bases. From germline, CDR1 is LGHNA and CDR2 YNFKEQ. V gave up 3 bases and J gave up 1 base; unmatched junction bases: 7. The CDR3 contains 16 residues. The CDR3 DNA follows: TGTGCCAGCAGCCAGGGTATACAGGGGGTTAACTATGGCTACACCTTC. Encoded protein: CASSQGIQGVNYGYTF.

This clone is medium-sized. The chain is built from TRBV2 and TRBJ2-1, with D possibly TRBD1 on 6 matching bases. The CDR3 extends over 14 amino acids. Trimming removed 5 bases at V and 4 bases at J, with 12 bases between. Germline V gene lookup returns CDR1 SNHLY and CDR2 FYNNEI. Written as DNA, the CDR3 is TGTGCCAGCAGTAGTCAGGGGCGATACAATGAGCAGTTCTTC. It codes for CASSSQGRYNEQFF.

This clone has just one count. This chain uses TRBV5-6 with TRBJ1-5; D is uncertain. The germline V and J ends were trimmed by 2 bases and 6 bases, with 12 bases remaining between them. CDR3 length: 14 amino acids. CDR1 and CDR2 (germline): SGHDT, YYEEEE. The CDR3 DNA sequence: TGTGCCAGCAGCTTAGGAACCCGCAGTCAGCCCCAGCATTTT. Its protein is CASSLGTRSQPQHF.

V usage is TRBV7-9 and J usage is TRBJ1-4, with D tentatively TRBD1 (5 bases). The V gene lost 5 bases and the J gene lost 8 bases, with 15 bases spanning the gap. Germline V CDR1 and CDR2: SEHNR, FQNEAQ (reference sequence). The CDR3 is made up of 14 amino acids. CDR3 sequence: CASSLGHKDEKLFF. The DNA for the CDR3 is TGTGCCAGCAGCCTCGGACATAAAGACGAAAAACTGTTTTTT.

The chain recombines TRBV6-6 with TRBJ1-3; 7 bases are shared with TRBD1. Germline CDR1 is MNHNY and CDR2 is SVGAGI (reference sequence). Trimming at V came to 7 bases and at J to 6 bases, leaving 9 bases not matched to a gene. The length of the CDR3 is 14 residues. The CDR3 region has the DNA TGTGCCAGCACTCTGACAGGGATGGAAAACACCATATATTTT. Translated: CASTLTGMENTIYF.

J is TRBJ2-2 and V is TRBV14; no reliable D call. This CDR3 contains 16 residues. Germline values: CDR1 SGHDN, CDR2 FVKESK. V was shortened by 2 bases and J by 0 bases, with 10 bases between the two germline ends. CDR3 in DNA: TGTGCCAGCAGCCAATTTAAAGTCGCGAACACCGGGGAGCTGTTTTTT. Translation: CASSQFKVANTGELFF.

The chain recombines TRBV6-1 with TRBJ2-7, with TRBD1 as a possible D gene (6 bases). In germline, CDR1 is MNHNS, CDR2 SASEGT. Between the trimmed V and J ends, which lost 7 bases and 3 bases, there was a span of 10 bases. This CDR3 comprises 12 residues. The CDR3 spells CASTLTGYEQYF. The DNA for the CDR3 is TGTGCCAGCACTTTGACAGGCTACGAGCAGTACTTC.

This chain links TRBV18 with TRBJ2-1; no firm D call. The CDR3 totals 16 residues. V was clipped by 0 bases and J by 6 bases, with 15 bases between them. Germline V gene lookup returns CDR1 KGHSH and CDR2 LQKENI. The CDR3 spells CASSPPRVLSGNEQFF. The CDR3 nucleotides are TGTGCCAGCTCACCACCTAGAGTCTTAAGTGGCAATGAGCAGTTCTTC.

The V call is TRBV10-1, the J call TRBJ1-1; possibly TRBD1 for D (5 bases). The ends were cut back, 5 bases at V and 4 bases at J, with 11 bases in the middle. The CDR3 extends over 13 amino acids. Germline V gives CDR1 WNHNN, CDR2 SYGVQD (reference sequence). The CDR3 reads CASSSGFGTEAFF. CDR3 in DNA: TGCGCCAGCAGTTCAGGGTTTGGCACTGAAGCTTTCTTT.

V gene TRBV19 combines with J gene TRBJ1-6; D unclear. Germline V gene data show CDR1 as LNHDA and CDR2 as SQIVND (reference sequence). Trimming took 2 bases from V and 3 from J, leaving 5 bases between them. The CDR3 consists of 14 residues. CDR3 sequence: CASSIQVYNSPLHF. CDR3 coding DNA: TGTGCCAGTAGTATACAGGTCTATAATTCACCCCTCCACTTT.

This clone was seen only a few times. The chain is built from TRBV25-1 and TRBJ1-2, with 12 bases identical to TRBD1. V dropped 1 base and J dropped 8; count of bases not matched to a gene: 8. Per the germline V gene, CDR1 is MGHDK and CDR2 is SYGVNS. The CDR3 has 16 residues. The CDR3 DNA follows: TGTGCCAGCAGTGAATTACTGGGGACAGGGGGCTCAGGCTACACCTTC. Residues: CASSELLGTGGSGYTF.

This clone was picked up one time. DNA of the CDR3: TGTGCCAGCTCACCACGGAACGCAGGGGAAACAGATACGCAGTATTTT. Translated, it gives CASSPRNAGETDTQYF. V usage is TRBV18 and J usage is TRBJ2-3, with D possibly TRBD1 on 6 matching bases. This CDR3 is built from 16 residues. Germline V CDR1 and CDR2: KGHSH, LQKENI. With 1 base removed from V and 3 bases from J, the gap between germline ends came to 14 bases.

V gene TRBV5-1 combines with J gene TRBJ2-1; D is possibly TRBD2 (6 bases). This CDR3 is 15 amino acids long. From germline, CDR1 is SGHRS and CDR2 YFSETQ. Trimming took off 4 bases at V and 8 bases at J, with 19 bases between the two ends. CDR3 amino acids: CASSPGTHPGDEQFF. Here the CDR3 DNA reads TGCGCCAGCAGCCCCGGGACTCACCCTGGGGATGAGCAGTTCTTC. Full variable domain (outside the CDR3, taken from reference TRBV5-1 and TRBJ2-1): KAGVTQTPRYLIKTRGQQVTLSCSPISGHRSVSWYQQTPGQGLQFLFEYFSETQRNKGNFPGRFSGRQFSNSRSEMNVSTLELGDSALYLCASSPGTHPGDEQFFGPGTRLTVL.

The genes are TRBV6-1 and TRBJ1-5; no clear D. Germline assignment: CDR1 MNHNS and CDR2 SASEGT. CDR3 size: 14 residues. The V end lost 0 bases, the J end lost 0 bases, and 3 bases lay between the germline ends. The CDR3 DNA reads TGTGCCAGCAGTGAAGCGTATAGCAATCAGCCCCAGCATTTT. Amino acids: CASSEAYSNQPQHF.

The chain uses TRBV13 and TRBJ1-1, with D possibly being TRBD1 (5 bases). The V gene's germline CDR1 is PRHDT and CDR2 FYEKMQ (reference sequence). Deletions cut 3 bases from V and 3 bases from J, with 17 bases between. This CDR3 comprises 16 residues. The CDR3 bases are TGTGCCAGCAGCTTCCTCGGGGGTTCGGGGTACACTGAAGCTTTCTTT. Translating it yields CASSFLGGSGYTEAFF.

The chain has TRBV9 and TRBJ1-4; no definite D call. Looked up from germline, CDR1 is SGDLS and CDR2 is YYNGEE. V was pared by 4 bases and J by 7 bases, with 11 bases between. This CDR3 has 13 residues. Here the CDR3 reads CASSFRPSEKLFF. CDR3 nucleotide sequence: TGTGCCAGCAGCTTCCGGCCGAGTGAAAAACTGTTTTTT.

This chain joins TRBV2 and TRBJ2-7, with D possibly TRBD2 on 6 matching bases. With 6 bases removed from V and 0 bases from J, the gap between germline ends came to 6 bases. The CDR3 runs to 12 residues. CDR1 and CDR2 from the germline V gene are SNHLY and FYNNEI. The CDR3 region has the DNA TGTGCCAGCAGGGGGGGCTCCTACGAGCAGTACTTC. It specifies CASRGGSYEQYF.

This clone has more than one count but fewer than ten. V is TRBV7-2 and J is TRBJ2-7; TRBD2 is a possible D gene (5 bases). V lost 5 bases and J lost 4, with 21 bases in between. The germline V gene has CDR1 SGHTA and CDR2 FQGNSA. CDR3 length: 16 residues. The CDR3 region has the DNA TGTGCCAGCAGCCCCCACGGAGGACGGAAGGGTTACGAGCAGTACTTC. Translation: CASSPHGGRKGYEQYF.

This chain connects TRBV27 to TRBJ1-1; 10 bases are shared with TRBD1. Germline CDR1 and CDR2: MNHEY and SMNVEV (reference sequence). J lost 9 bases, V lost 2 bases, and 9 bases had no gene match. The length of the CDR3 is 15 residues. CDR3 coding DNA: TGTGCCAGCAGTTTAGGGACAGGGGTTTCAAGGCAAGCTTTCTTT. It is translated as CASSLGTGVSRQAFF.

This clone was observed a handful of times. The chain couples TRBV4-1 to TRBJ1-4; the D is unclear. Trimming removed 1 base from V and 6 bases from J, with 6 bases in between. The CDR3 has 13 residues. Germline CDR1 MGHRA, CDR2 YSYEKL. CDR3 nucleotide sequence: TGCGCCAGCAGCCAAGGTCCCGATGAAAAACTGTTTTTT. This codes for CASSQGPDEKLFF.

This chain links TRBV28 with TRBJ2-7, with D perhaps assigned TRBD1 or TRBD2 (5 bases each). This CDR3 comprises 16 residues. Germline CDR1 and CDR2: MDHEN and SYDVKM. V lost 4 bases, J lost 0 bases, and 16 bases lay in between. The CDR3 spells CASSSGGSALSYEQYF. The CDR3 coding sequence is TGTGCCAGCAGTTCTGGGGGTAGCGCCCTCTCCTACGAGCAGTACTTC.